This T cell receptor beta chain appears in the sequencing data of a study of blood T cell repertoires in COVID-19. At the level of the study: Sample material is recorded as cDNA or gDNA derived from T cells, B-cell-depleted T cells, or PBMCs.

TCRdb's table, derived via immunoSEQ multiplex PCR, lists solely in-frame clones and lacks some. The table includes 300,000 or so clones, around 87% detected once. The CDR3 has 14 amino acids. Specimen: peripheral blood. The V and J genes are TRBV21-1 and TRBJ1-1. TRBV21-1 is an annotated pseudogene. The receptor was isolated from a woman aged 40 to 49 who had recovered from COVID-19. The CDR3, as DNA: TGTGCCAGCATAATTCGAGGGAGGAACACTGAAGCTTTCTTT. Translation gives CASIIRGRNTEAFF.